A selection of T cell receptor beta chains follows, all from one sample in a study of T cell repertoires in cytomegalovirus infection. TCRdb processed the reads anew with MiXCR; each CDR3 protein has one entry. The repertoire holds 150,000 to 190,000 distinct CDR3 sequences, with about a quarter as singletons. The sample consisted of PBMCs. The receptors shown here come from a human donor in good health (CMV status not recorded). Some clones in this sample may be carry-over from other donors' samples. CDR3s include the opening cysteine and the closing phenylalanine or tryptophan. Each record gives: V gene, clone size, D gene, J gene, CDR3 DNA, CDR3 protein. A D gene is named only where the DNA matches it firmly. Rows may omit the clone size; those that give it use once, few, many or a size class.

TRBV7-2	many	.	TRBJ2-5	TGTGCCAGCAGTAAAACTAGAAGCCAAGAGACCCAGTACTTC	CASSKTRSQETQYF
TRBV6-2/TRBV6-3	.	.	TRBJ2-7	TGTGCCAGCAGTTACTCGATCGTCCACGAGCAGTACTTC	CASSYSIVHEQYF
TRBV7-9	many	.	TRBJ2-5	TGTGCCAGCAGCTTAGGGGCAGGCGGGACAGAAGAGACCCAGTACTTC	CASSLGAGGTEETQYF
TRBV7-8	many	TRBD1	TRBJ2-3	TGTGCCAGCAGCCCCTACCGGGACAGGGTACGGGGGGATACGCAGTATTTT	CASSPYRDRVRGDTQYF
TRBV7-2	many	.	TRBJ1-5	TGTGCCAGCAGCTTAGAAGGCTTCCCGGGGCTCAGGCAGCCCCAGCATTTT	CASSLEGFPGLRQPQHF
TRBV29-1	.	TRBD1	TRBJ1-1	TGCAGCGGACAGGGGATGGGGACCACTGAAGCTTTCTTT	CSGQGMGTTEAFF
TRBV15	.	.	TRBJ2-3	TGTGCCACCAGCACTCTGGCAGATACGCAGTATTTT	CATSTLADTQYF
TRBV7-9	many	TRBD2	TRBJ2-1	TGTGCCAGCAGCTTAGCGGCGGGACTAGCGGGAGGGCCTCTCTACAATGAGCAGTTCTTC	CASSLAAGLAGGPLYNEQFF
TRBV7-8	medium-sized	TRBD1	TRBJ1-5	TGTGCCAGCAGCTTACTCGGACAGGCTAATCAGCCCCAGCATTTT	CASSLLGQANQPQHF
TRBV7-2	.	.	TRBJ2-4	TGTGCCAGCACCCCACGATTCCTGGGTGAGGGAAACATTCAGTACTTC	CASTPRFLGEGNIQYF
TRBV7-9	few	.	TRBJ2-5	TGTGCCAGCAGCTTAAGAGGTAGCGAGACCCAGTACTTC	CASSLRGSETQYF
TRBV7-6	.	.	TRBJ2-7	TGTGCCAGCAGCTTATCCAGGACAGCCCCGTCCTACGAGCAGTACTTC	CASSLSRTAPSYEQYF
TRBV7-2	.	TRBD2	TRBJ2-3	TGTGCCAGCAGCTCGGGACTAGTAAGAGATACGCAGTATTTT	CASSSGLVRDTQYF
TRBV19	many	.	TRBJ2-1	TGTGCCAGTAGTAGCACTAGAAGCAATGAGCAGTTCTTC	CASSSTRSNEQFF
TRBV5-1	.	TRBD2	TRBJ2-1	TGCGCCAGCAGCTTGAACGGACTAGCGGGGGCGAGCAATGAGCAGTTCTTC	CASSLNGLAGASNEQFF
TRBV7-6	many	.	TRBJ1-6	TGTGCCAGCAGCTACGGGGATTCACCCCTCCACTTT	CASSYGDSPLHF
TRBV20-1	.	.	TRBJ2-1	TGCAGTGCAAGCGGCTATTCGGGGCTCTACAATGAGCAGTTCTTC	CSASGYSGLYNEQFF
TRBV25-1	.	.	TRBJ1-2	TGTGCCAGCAGTGGGGGCCAAACCTATGGCTACACCTTC	CASSGGQTYGYTF
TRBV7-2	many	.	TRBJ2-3	TGTGCCAGCAGCGACCGAGGGGCGGGGCTTAGCACAGATACGCAGTATTTT	CASSDRGAGLSTDTQYF
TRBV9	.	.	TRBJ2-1	TGTGCCAGCAGCGTAGGGGTCCGGGGCAGCGGAGATGAGCAGTTCTTC	CASSVGVRGSGDEQFF
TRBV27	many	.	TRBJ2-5	TGTGCCAGCAGTTTATGGGGACAACAAGAGACCCAGTACTTC	CASSLWGQQETQYF
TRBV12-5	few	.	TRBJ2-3	TGTGCTAGTGGTTTGGACCAGGGCGCGACAGATACGCAGTATTTT	CASGLDQGATDTQYF